This TCR beta chain is drawn from a study of blood T cell repertoires in COVID-19. Study background: In each case, the material was cDNA or gDNA derived from T cells, B-cell-depleted T cells, or PBMCs.

Authors' processing steps: The authors estimated nucleated cell counts from reference gene primer amplification. The table came from immunoSEQ multiplex PCR; TCRdb's copy has only in-frame clones and leaves some out. The DNA was the basis for D and trimming; V, J and clone size are from that table. The sample includes 95,000 to 100,000 clones, 80% to 90% of them seen just once. The CDR3 sequence is 14 residues long. In germline, CDR1 is SNHLY, CDR2 FYNNEI. V lost 8 bases and J lost 7, with 20 bases in between. This chain links TRBV2 with TRBJ2-5; D possibly corresponds to TRBD1 (5 bases). This clonotype originated in a human donor with COVID-19, enrolled during active disease. The donor label of this sample is uncertain. Sequenced input: peripheral blood. Written as DNA, the CDR3 is TGTGCCAGCGTGCGATTGACAGCCATTGGGACCCAGTACTTC. It is translated as CASVRLTAIGTQYF.